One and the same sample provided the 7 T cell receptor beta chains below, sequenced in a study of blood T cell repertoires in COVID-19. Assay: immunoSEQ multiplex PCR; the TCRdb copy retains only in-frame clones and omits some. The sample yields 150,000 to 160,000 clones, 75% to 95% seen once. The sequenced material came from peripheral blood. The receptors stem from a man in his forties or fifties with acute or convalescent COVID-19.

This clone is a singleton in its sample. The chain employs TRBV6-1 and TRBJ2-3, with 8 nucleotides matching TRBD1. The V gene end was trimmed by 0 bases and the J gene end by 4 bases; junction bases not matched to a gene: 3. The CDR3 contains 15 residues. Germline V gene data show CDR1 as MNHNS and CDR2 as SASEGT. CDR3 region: CASSEAPGGADTQYF. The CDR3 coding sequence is TGTGCCAGCAGTGAAGCACCAGGGGGCGCAGATACGCAGTATTTT.

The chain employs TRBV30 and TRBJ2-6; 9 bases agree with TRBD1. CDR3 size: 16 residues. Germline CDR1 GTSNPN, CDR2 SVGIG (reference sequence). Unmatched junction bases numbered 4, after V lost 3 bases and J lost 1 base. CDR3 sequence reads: CAWSTGGVSGANVLTF. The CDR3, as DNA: TGTGCCTGGAGCACAGGGGGCGTTTCTGGGGCCAACGTCCTGACTTTC.

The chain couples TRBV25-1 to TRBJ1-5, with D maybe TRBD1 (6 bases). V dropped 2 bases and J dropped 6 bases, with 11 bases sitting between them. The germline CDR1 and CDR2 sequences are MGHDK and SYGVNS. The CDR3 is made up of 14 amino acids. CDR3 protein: CASSEAPGVQPQHF. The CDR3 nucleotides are TGTGCCAGCAGTGAAGCTCCAGGGGTTCAGCCCCAGCATTTT.

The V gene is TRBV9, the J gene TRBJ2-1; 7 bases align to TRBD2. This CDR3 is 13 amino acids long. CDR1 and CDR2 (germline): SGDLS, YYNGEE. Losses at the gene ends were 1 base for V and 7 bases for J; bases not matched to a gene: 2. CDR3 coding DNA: TGTGCCAGCAGCGTACTAGCGGTGAATGAGCAGTTCTTC. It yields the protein CASSVLAVNEQFF. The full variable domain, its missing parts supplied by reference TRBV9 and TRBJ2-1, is DSGVTQTPKHLITATGQRVTLRCSPRSGDLSVYWYQQSLDQGLQFLIQYYNGEERAKGNILERFSAQQFPDLHSELNLSSLELGDSALYFCASSVLAVNEQFFGPGTRLTVL.

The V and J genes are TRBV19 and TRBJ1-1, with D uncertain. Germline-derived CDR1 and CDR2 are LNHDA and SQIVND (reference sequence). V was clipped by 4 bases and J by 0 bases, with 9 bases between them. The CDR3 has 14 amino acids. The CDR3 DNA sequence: TGTGCCAGTAGTAAAGCTACAGTGAACACTGAAGCTTTCTTT. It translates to CASSKATVNTEAFF.

The CDR3 bases are TGTGCCTGGAGCCGCCGACAGGGCACGAACACTGAAGCTTTCTTT. Translating it yields CAWSRRQGTNTEAFF. The chain joins TRBV30 to TRBJ1-1; the match to TRBD1 covers 7 bases. The CDR3 totals 15 residues. With 3 bases clipped from V and 1 base from J, the junction kept 8 bases outside the gene matches. The germline CDR1 and CDR2 sequences are GTSNPN and SVGIG (reference sequence).

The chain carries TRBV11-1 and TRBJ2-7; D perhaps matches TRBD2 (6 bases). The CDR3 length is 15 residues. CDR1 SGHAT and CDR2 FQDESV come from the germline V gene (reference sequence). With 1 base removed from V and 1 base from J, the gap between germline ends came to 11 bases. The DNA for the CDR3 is TGTGCCAGCAGCTTAGGAGTCGGGAGTTCCTACGAGCAGTACTTC. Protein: CASSLGVGSSYEQYF.